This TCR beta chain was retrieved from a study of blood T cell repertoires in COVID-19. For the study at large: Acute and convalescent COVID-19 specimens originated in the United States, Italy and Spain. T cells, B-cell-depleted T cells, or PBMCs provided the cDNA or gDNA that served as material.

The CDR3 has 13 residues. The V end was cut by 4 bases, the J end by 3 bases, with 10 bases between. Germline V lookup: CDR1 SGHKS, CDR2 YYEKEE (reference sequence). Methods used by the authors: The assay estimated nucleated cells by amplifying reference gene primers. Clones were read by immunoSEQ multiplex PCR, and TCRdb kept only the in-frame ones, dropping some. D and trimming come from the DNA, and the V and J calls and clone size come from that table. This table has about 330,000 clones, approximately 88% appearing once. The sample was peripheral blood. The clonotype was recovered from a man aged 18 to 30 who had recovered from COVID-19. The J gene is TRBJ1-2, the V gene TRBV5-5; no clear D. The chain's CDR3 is CASSMDGDYGYTF. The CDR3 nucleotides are TGTGCCAGCAGCATGGACGGGGACTATGGCTACACCTTC.